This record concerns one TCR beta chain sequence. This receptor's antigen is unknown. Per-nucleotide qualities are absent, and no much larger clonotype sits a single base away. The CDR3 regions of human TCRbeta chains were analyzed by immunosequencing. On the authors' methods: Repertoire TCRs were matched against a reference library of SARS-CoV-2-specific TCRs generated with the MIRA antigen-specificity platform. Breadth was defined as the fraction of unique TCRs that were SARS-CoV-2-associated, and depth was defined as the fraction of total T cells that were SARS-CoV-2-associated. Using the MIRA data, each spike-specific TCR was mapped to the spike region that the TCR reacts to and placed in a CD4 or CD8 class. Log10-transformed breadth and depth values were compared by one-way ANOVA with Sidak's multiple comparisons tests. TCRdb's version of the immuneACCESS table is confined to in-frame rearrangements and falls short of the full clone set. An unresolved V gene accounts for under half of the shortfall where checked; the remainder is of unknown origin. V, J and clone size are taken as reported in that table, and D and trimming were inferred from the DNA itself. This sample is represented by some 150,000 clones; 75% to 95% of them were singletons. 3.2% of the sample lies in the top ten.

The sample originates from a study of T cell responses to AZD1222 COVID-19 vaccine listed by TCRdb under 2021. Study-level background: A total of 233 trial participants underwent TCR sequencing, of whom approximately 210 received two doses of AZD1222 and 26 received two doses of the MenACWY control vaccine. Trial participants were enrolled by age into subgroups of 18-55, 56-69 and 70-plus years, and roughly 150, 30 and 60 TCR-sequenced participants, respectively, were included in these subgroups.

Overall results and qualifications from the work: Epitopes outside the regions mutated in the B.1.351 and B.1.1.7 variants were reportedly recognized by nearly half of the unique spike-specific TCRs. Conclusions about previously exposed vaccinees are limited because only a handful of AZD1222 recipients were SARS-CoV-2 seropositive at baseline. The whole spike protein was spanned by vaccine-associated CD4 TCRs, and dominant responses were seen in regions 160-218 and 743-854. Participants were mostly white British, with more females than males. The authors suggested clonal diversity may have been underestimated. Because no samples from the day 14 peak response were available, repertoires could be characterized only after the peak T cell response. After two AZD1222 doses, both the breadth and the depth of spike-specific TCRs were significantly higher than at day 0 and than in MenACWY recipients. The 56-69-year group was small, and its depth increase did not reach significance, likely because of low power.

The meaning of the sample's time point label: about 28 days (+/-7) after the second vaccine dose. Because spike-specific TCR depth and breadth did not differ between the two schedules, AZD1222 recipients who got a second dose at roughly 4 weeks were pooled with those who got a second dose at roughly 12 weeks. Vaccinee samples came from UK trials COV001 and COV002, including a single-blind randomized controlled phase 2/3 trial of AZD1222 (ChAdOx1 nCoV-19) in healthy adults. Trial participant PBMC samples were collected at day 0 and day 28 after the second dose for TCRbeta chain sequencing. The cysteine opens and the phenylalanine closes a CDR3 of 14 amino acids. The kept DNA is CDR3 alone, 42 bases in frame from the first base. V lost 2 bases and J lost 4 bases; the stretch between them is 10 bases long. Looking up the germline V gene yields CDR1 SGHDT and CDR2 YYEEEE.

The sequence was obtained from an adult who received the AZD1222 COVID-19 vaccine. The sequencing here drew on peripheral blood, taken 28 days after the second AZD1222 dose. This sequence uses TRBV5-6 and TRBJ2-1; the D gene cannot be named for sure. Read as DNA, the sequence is TGTGCCAGCAGCTTCGGGTCAGTGTACAATGAGCAGTTCTTC. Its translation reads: CASSFGSVYNEQFF.